The T cell receptor (beta chain) described here comes from a study of blood T cell repertoires in COVID-19. Only in-frame clones appear in the TCRdb table, and some are missing; sequencing was by immunoSEQ multiplex PCR. Of 130,000 or so clones listed, more than 60% are singletons. Deletions cut 3 bases from V and 1 base from J, with 4 bases between. CDR1 and CDR2 from the germline V gene are LGHDT and YNNKEL (reference sequence). CDR3 length: 13 amino acids. The rearrangement uses TRBV3-1 (or the pseudogene TRBV3-2) and TRBJ1-3; D is uncertain. The receptor comes from a woman in her seventies with acute or convalescent COVID-19. Sequenced sample: peripheral blood. The CDR3 bases are TGTGCCAGCAGCCAGTATTCTGGAAACACCATATATTTT. It specifies CASSQYSGNTIYF.